A single sample is the source of the 3 T cell receptor beta chains below, sequenced in a study of shared clonotypes between healthy human individuals. Some clones are missing from TCRdb's copy, which holds only in-frame ones; the method was immunoSEQ multiplex PCR. The top ten hold more than 1.5% of the sample, which has approximately 740,000 clones, approximately 79% seen once. The sequenced material came from memory CD4+ T cells sorted from blood. As for subset: CD45RA-negative fraction. The receptor source for this set is a woman in her twenties or thirties in good health.

This chain joins TRBV19 and TRBJ2-1; the D is unclear. V lost 3 bases and J lost 6, with 9 bases in between. The germline V gene encodes CDR1 LNHDA and CDR2 SQIVND (reference sequence). This CDR3 contains 13 residues. The DNA for the CDR3 is TGTGCCAGTAGTATCTTACATCCCAATGAGCAGTTCTTC. Protein product: CASSILHPNEQFF.

This clone appeared once. The chain carries TRBV5-1 and TRBJ2-3, with D unclear. This CDR3 comprises 14 residues. Trimming stripped 4 bases from V and 0 bases from J, with 9 bases between. The V gene's germline CDR1 is SGHRS and CDR2 YFSETQ. The CDR3 DNA sequence: TGCGCCAGCAGCACCTCTACTAGCACAGATACGCAGTATTTT. This encodes CASSTSTSTDTQYF.

The chain carries TRBV7-6 and TRBJ2-7; TRBD1 aligns across 8 bases. Per the germline V gene, CDR1 is SGHVS and CDR2 is FNYEAQ. With V trimmed by 5 bases and J by 3 bases, 3 bases remained unmatched. The CDR3 is made up of 13 amino acids. The CDR3 is CASSRDRFYEQYF. As DNA, the CDR3 is TGTGCCAGCAGCCGGGACAGGTTCTACGAGCAGTACTTC.